This T cell receptor beta chain stems from a study of control samples from healthy donors and cancer patients (dated by TCRdb to 2018 to 2021). Libraries came from the immunoSEQ multiplex PCR assay. TCRdb provides this immuneACCESS table in a form limited to in-frame rearrangements. Some clones are lacking; in checked studies, under half of them reflect an unresolved V gene, and why the rest are absent is not known. Counted in this sample were more than 50,000 clones; almost 85% of them appeared once. Over 4.5% of the sample comes from the top ten. Notes on this clone: Its antigen has not been determined. Within one base of it there is no much larger clone, and no base qualities were kept.

From its cysteine to its phenylalanine, the CDR3 spans 14 amino acids. Only the CDR3 DNA stays, 42 bases, in frame from base 1. V is shortened by 4 bases, J by 4 bases, and the region joining them spans 11 bases. As encoded in the germline V gene (reference sequence), CDR1 is MNHNY while CDR2 is SVGAGI. The V and J genes are TRBV6-6 and TRBJ1-5; the D gene is perhaps TRBD1, from 5 matching bases. The origin of this receptor is a man aged 40-49 years in good health. The sample was blood. The DNA sequence is TGTGCCAGCAGTTCCGCAGGGTGGAATCAGCCCCAGCATTTT. Translation gives CASSSAGWNQPQHF.